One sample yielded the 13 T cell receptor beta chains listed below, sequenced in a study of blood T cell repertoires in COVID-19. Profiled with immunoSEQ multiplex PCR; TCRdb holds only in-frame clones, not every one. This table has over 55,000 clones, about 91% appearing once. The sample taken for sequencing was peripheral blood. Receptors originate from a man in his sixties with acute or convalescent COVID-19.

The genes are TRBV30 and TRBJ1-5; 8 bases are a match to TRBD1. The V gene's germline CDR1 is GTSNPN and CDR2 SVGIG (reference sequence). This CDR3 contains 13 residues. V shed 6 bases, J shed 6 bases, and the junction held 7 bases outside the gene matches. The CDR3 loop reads CACRQGMGQPQHF. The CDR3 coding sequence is TGTGCCTGCCGACAGGGGATGGGTCAGCCCCAGCATTTT.

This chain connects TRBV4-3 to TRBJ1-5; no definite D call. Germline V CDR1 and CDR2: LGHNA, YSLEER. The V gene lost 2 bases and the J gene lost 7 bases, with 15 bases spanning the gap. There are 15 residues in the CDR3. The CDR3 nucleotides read TGCGCCAGCAGCCAATCCAGGTTGGAAGGACAGCCCCAGCATTTT. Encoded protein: CASSQSRLEGQPQHF.

DNA for the CDR3: TGTGCCAGCAGTTTAGGGGGCAGACTAAATTCACCCCTCCACTTT. Protein product: CASSLGGRLNSPLHF. The chain has TRBV28 and TRBJ1-6; D might be TRBD1 (6 bases). The CDR3 sequence is 15 residues long. The germline V gene encodes CDR1 MDHEN and CDR2 SYDVKM. Trimming removed 2 bases from V and 7 bases from J, with 12 bases in between.

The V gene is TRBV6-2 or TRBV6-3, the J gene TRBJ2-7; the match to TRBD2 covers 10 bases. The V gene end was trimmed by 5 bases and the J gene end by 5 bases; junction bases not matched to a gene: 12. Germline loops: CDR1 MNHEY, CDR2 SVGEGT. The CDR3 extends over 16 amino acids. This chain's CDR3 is CASSRWGGSGRNEQYF. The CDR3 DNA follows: TGTGCCAGCAGTCGCTGGGGGGGTAGCGGGAGGAACGAGCAGTACTTC.

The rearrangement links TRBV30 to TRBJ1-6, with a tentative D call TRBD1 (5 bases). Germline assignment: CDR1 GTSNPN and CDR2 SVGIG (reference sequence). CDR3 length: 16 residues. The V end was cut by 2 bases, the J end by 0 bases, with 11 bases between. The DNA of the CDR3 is TGTGCCTGGAGTCGCAGGGAATACTCCTATAATTCACCCCTCCACTTT. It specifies CAWSRREYSYNSPLHF.

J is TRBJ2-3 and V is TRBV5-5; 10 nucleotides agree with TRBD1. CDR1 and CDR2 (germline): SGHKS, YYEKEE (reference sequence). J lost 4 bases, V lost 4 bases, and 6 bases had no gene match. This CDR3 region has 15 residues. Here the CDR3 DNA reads TGTGCCAGCAGCCGGGGACAGGGGTTTCCAGATACGCAGTATTTT. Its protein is CASSRGQGFPDTQYF.

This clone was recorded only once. CDR3 loop: CASSGTSGVNTGELFF. The CDR3 DNA reads TGTGCCAGCAGCGGGACTAGCGGGGTTAACACCGGGGAGCTGTTTTTT. The V gene is TRBV9, the J gene TRBJ2-2; TRBD2 aligns across 12 bases. Per the germline V gene, CDR1 is SGDLS and CDR2 is YYNGEE. Unmatched junction bases numbered 2, after V lost 3 bases and J lost 2 bases. The CDR3 spans 16 residues.

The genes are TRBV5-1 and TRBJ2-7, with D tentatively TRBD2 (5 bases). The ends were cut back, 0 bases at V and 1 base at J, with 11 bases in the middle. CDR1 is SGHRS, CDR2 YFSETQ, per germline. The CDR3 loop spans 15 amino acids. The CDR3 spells CASSLGQRPSYEQYF. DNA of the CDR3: TGCGCCAGCAGCTTGGGCCAGCGGCCTTCCTACGAGCAGTACTTC. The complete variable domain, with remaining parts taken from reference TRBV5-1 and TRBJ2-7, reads KAGVTQTPRYLIKTRGQQVTLSCSPISGHRSVSWYQQTPGQGLQFLFEYFSETQRNKGNFPGRFSGRQFSNSRSEMNVSTLELGDSALYLCASSLGQRPSYEQYFGPGTRLTVT.

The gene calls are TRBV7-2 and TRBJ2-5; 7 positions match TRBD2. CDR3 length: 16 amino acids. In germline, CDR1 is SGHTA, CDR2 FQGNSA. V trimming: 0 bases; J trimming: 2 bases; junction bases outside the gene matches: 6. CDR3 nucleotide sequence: TGTGCCAGCAGCTTAGCGCGGGCTAGCGGACAAGAGACCCAGTACTTC. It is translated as CASSLARASGQETQYF.

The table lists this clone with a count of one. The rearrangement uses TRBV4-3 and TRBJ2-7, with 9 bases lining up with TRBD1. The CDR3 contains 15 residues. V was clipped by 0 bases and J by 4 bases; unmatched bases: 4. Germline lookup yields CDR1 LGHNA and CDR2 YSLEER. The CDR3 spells CASSQDVGQGYEQYF. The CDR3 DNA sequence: TGCGCCAGCAGCCAAGATGTGGGACAGGGATACGAGCAGTACTTC.

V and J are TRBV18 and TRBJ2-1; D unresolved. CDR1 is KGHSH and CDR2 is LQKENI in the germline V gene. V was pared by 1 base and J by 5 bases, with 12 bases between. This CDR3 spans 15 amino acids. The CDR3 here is CASSPQQTRNNEQFF. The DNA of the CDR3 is TGTGCCAGCTCACCACAGCAGACTCGTAACAATGAGCAGTTCTTC.

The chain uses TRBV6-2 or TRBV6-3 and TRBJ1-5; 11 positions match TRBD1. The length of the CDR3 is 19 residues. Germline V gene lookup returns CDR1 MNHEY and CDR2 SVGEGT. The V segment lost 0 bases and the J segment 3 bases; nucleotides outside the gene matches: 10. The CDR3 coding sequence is TGTGCCAGCAGTTACTCGAAAGGTCGGGACAGGGGGTCCAATCAGCCCCAGCATTTT. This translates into CASSYSKGRDRGSNQPQHF.

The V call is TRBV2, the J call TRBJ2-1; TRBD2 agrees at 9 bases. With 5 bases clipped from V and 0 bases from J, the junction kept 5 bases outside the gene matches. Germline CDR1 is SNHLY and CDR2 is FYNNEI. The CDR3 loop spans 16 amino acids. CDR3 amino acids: CASSLSGRSSYNEQFF. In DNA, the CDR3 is TGTGCCAGCAGTTTAAGCGGGAGGAGCTCCTACAATGAGCAGTTCTTC.